The clone carrying this TCR beta chain has only one observation. Its antigen is undetermined. The data were taken from a study of CD8+CD57+ T cells in acquired aplastic anemia. Across the whole study: Sorted CD4+ and CD8+ cells yielded DNA averaging roughly 3.3 ug. General study points: In CD8+ cells, Simpson's diversity showed no significant difference between patients and controls. Around 30 sequences, all CD8+ CDR3, were shared between patients and controls.

Flow cytometry had shown expanded CD8+CD57+ cells in the patients chosen for sequencing. Genomic DNA constituted the template upon which TCR beta VDJ and CDR3 profiling was performed. Using its own MiXCR run on the reads, TCRdb lists one record per CDR3 protein. The data hold 250,000 or so distinct CDR3 sequences, with around 45% observed a single time. The source material was sorted CD4+, CD8+, or CD8+CD57+ T cells (not recorded which) from PBMCs. This receptor was taken from a human donor with aplastic anemia.

The CDR3 bases are TGTGCCTGGAGCCGGCCTTCCCACGAGCAGTACTTC. Translating gives CAWSRPSHEQYF. The chain has TRBV30 and TRBJ2-7, with D hard to call. There are 12 residues in the CDR3. V lost 3 bases to trimming and J lost 5 bases, with 11 bases between them. Germline CDR1 is GTSNPN and CDR2 is SVGIG (reference sequence).